These 32 T cell receptor beta chains originate from one sample sequenced in a study of T cell responses to AZD1222 COVID-19 vaccine. The table came from immunoSEQ multiplex PCR; TCRdb's copy has only in-frame clones and leaves some out. Of more than 150,000 clones in the sample, around 94% were seen once. Sequenced material: peripheral blood, taken on day 0 of AZD1222 vaccination. Every receptor here comes from an adult in good health.

V and J are TRBV27 and TRBJ1-5, with D possibly being TRBD1 (5 bases). CDR1 is MNHEY, CDR2 SMNVEV, per germline (reference sequence). The CDR3 is made up of 15 amino acids. V shed 2 bases and J shed 0 bases, with 8 bases lying between them. The CDR3 bases are TGTGCCAGCAGTTTAGACAGCAATAGCAATCAGCCCCAGCATTTT. As protein: CASSLDSNSNQPQHF.

This chain connects TRBV9 to TRBJ1-1, with D possibly being TRBD1 (6 bases). The CDR3 extends over 15 amino acids. V lost 6 bases, J lost 6 bases, and 21 bases lay in between. Germline V gives CDR1 SGDLS, CDR2 YYNGEE. CDR3 DNA sequence: TGTGCCAGCACCCAAATTCAGGCAGGGGCCGCTGAAGCTTTCTTT. Amino acids: CASTQIQAGAAEAFF.

This clone has ten or more counts. The chain combines TRBV7-2 with TRBJ1-3; the D is unclear. V lost 3 bases and J lost 0, with 15 bases in between. Per the germline V gene, CDR1 is SGHTA and CDR2 is FQGNSA. The CDR3 covers 17 residues. DNA for the CDR3: TGTGCCAGCAGCTTCGAAAGTGCCGGCGGCTCTGGAAACACCATATATTTT. It yields the protein CASSFESAGGSGNTIYF. The full variable domain, in which reference TRBV7-2 and TRBJ1-3 provide the parts outside the CDR3, is GAGVSQSPSNKVTEKGKDVELRCDPISGHTALYWYRQSLGQGLEFLIYFQGNSAPDKSGLPSDRFSAERTGGSVSTLTIQRTQQEDSAVYLCASSFESAGGSGNTIYFGEGSWLTVV.

In its sample, this clone was seen a few times. J is TRBJ1-4 and V is TRBV3-1 (or the pseudogene TRBV3-2); 8 bases match TRBD1. The V segment lost 4 bases and the J segment 4 bases; nucleotides outside the gene matches: 5. This CDR3 spans 15 amino acids. CDR1 is LGHDT and CDR2 is YNNKEL in the germline V gene (reference sequence). The CDR3 region is CASSPRGLDNEKLFF. CDR3 sequence (DNA): TGTGCCAGCAGCCCCAGGGGGCTAGATAATGAAAAACTGTTTTTT.

The chain employs TRBV10-3 and TRBJ2-1; 13 nucleotides line up with TRBD2. Trimming cost V 3 bases and J 10 bases; bases outside gene matches: 9. This CDR3 is 16 amino acids long. Germline CDR1 reads ENHRY; CDR2 reads SYGVKD. The CDR3 DNA follows: TGTGCCATCAGTGAAAAAACTAGCGGGAGGGCCTACGAGCAGTTCTTC. It is translated as CAISEKTSGRAYEQFF.

The chain recombines TRBV6-2 or TRBV6-3 with TRBJ1-1; 7 nucleotides line up with TRBD1. Per germline, CDR1 MNHEY and CDR2 SVGEGT. This CDR3 has 13 amino acids. V was clipped by 3 bases and J by 11 bases; unmatched bases: 9. In DNA, the CDR3 is TGTGCCAGCAGTTATGAGGGGGCGACTTCGGCTTTCTTT. Translation gives CASSYEGATSAFF.

V gene TRBV4-1 combines with J gene TRBJ1-5, with 9 bases fitting TRBD1. With V trimmed by 4 bases and J by 5 bases, 6 bases remained unmatched. There are 15 residues in the CDR3. CDR1 MGHRA and CDR2 YSYEKL come from the germline V gene. CDR3 region: CASSLEQGAHQPQHF. The DNA for the CDR3 is TGCGCCAGCAGCCTCGAACAGGGGGCCCATCAGCCCCAGCATTTT.

The chain employs TRBV19 and TRBJ2-7; no firm D call. The germline V and J ends were trimmed by 3 bases and 0 bases, with 3 bases remaining between them. The CDR3 is 12 amino acids. CDR1 and CDR2 from the germline V gene are LNHDA and SQIVND (reference sequence). This CDR3 reads CASSISSYEQYV. CDR3 DNA sequence: TGTGCCAGTAGTATCAGCTCCTACGAGCAGTACGTC.

The V call is TRBV14, the J call TRBJ1-3, with 8 positions matching TRBD1. Trimming cost V 4 bases and J 2 bases; bases outside gene matches: 4. The CDR3 covers 15 residues. Germline-derived CDR1 and CDR2 are SGHDN and FVKESK. CDR3 loop: CASSPRTGPGNTIYF. The CDR3 DNA reads as TGTGCCAGCAGCCCCCGGACAGGGCCTGGAAACACCATATATTTT.

This rearrangement joins TRBV5-6 to TRBJ1-2, with D tentatively TRBD1 (6 bases). Trimming shortened V by 0 bases and J by 3 bases, and 15 bases separated the two germline ends. Germline V lookup: CDR1 SGHDT, CDR2 YYEEEE. This CDR3 region has 16 residues. CDR3: CASSLGVRDIDYGYTF. The CDR3 DNA reads as TGTGCCAGCAGCTTGGGCGTGCGGGACATAGACTATGGCTACACCTTC.

This clone has only a few counts. The chain couples TRBV7-9 to TRBJ1-1; D remains unclear. The CDR3 consists of 13 residues. Germline V gene data show CDR1 as SEHNR and CDR2 as FQNEAQ (reference sequence). V lost 2 bases and J lost 3, with 7 bases in between. The CDR3 sequence is CASSLLADTEAFF. CDR3 in DNA: TGTGCCAGCAGCTTATTGGCGGACACTGAAGCTTTCTTT.

The chain has TRBV7-2 and TRBJ2-2, with TRBD1 matching 7 bases. CDR3 length: 15 residues. Germline values: CDR1 SGHTA, CDR2 FQGNSA. V shed 5 bases, J shed 7 bases, and the junction held 10 bases outside the gene matches. The CDR3: CASSQGGRANGELFF. CDR3 bases: TGTGCCAGCAGCCAAGGGGGCAGGGCGAACGGGGAGCTGTTTTTT.

The chain has TRBV7-9 and TRBJ2-1, with TRBD2 matching 12 bases. Germline V gene lookup returns CDR1 SEHNR and CDR2 FQNEAQ (reference sequence). Trimming at V came to 2 bases and at J to 9 bases, leaving 17 bases not matched to a gene. CDR3 size: 19 residues. CDR3 nucleotides: TGTGCCAGCAGCTTATACAGGGCGATACTAGCGGGAGGAAAGGTTGAGCAGTTCTTC. This codes for CASSLYRAILAGGKVEQFF.

This chain joins TRBV28 and TRBJ1-2; no definite D call. Per germline, CDR1 MDHEN and CDR2 SYDVKM. The CDR3 is 13 amino acids. V was clipped by 3 bases and J by 8 bases, with 13 bases between them. In nucleotides, the CDR3 is TGTGCCAGCAGTTTTGGACGGTCGGTCGGCTACACCTTC. Translated, it gives CASSFGRSVGYTF.

The chain couples TRBV27 to TRBJ1-1, with D perhaps matching TRBD1 (5 bases). There are 14 residues in the CDR3. Germline CDR1 and CDR2: MNHEY and SMNVEV (reference sequence). V shed 5 bases and J shed 3 bases, with 13 bases lying between them. For the CDR3, the DNA is TGTGCCAGCAGTGTTACGGGGGTATACACTGAAGCTTTCTTT. This sequence encodes CASSVTGVYTEAFF.

Details on this clone: Other DNA variants within this sample encode the same CDR3. The chain carries TRBV2 and TRBJ1-1; D gene unclear. CDR3 size: 12 residues. CDR1 and CDR2 from the germline V gene are SNHLY and FYNNEI. Trimming shortened V by 4 bases and J by 1 base, and 4 bases separated the two germline ends. The CDR3 sequence: CASSVRNTEAFF. CDR3 DNA: TGTGCCAGCAGTGTGCGGAACACTGAAGCTTTCTTT.

V usage is TRBV20-1 and J usage is TRBJ1-2; no clear D gene. The CDR3 totals 13 residues. The V and J ends lost 3 bases and 2 bases respectively, with 10 bases between them. Germline V CDR1 and CDR2: DFQATT, SNEGSKA (reference sequence). The DNA for the CDR3 is TGCAGTGCTAGTCGGGGAGAGAACTATGGCTACACCTTC. Protein sequence: CSASRGENYGYTF.

The chain has TRBV7-9 and TRBJ1-2; D call uncertain. In germline, CDR1 is SEHNR, CDR2 FQNEAQ (reference sequence). The CDR3 spans 14 residues. Trimming removed 1 base at V and 8 bases at J, with 14 bases between. CDR3 sequence: CASSLEDPRGGYTF. DNA for the CDR3: TGTGCCAGCAGCTTAGAGGACCCTAGAGGCGGCTACACCTTC.

This chain joins TRBV11-2 and TRBJ1-1; 8 bases are a match to TRBD1. The CDR3 contains 15 residues. CDR1 and CDR2 from the germline V gene are SGHAT and FQNNGV. The V segment lost 7 bases and the J segment 6 bases; nucleotides outside the gene matches: 13. CDR3 nucleotide sequence: TGTGCCAGCACCCGGGGACAGGTTTATTTCGCTGAAGCTTTCTTT. It is translated as CASTRGQVYFAEAFF.

V and J are TRBV5-6 and TRBJ2-1, with D possibly matching TRBD1 (6 bases). The V and J ends lost 4 bases and 6 bases respectively, with 11 bases between them. The CDR3 consists of 13 residues. The V gene's germline CDR1 is SGHDT and CDR2 YYEEEE. CDR3 nucleotide sequence: TGTGCCAGCAGCCTACAGGGTTCCAATGAGCAGTTCTTC. It specifies CASSLQGSNEQFF.

The rearrangement joins TRBV29-1 to TRBJ2-2; 9 bases map to TRBD1. V gave up 8 bases and J gave up 7 bases; unmatched junction bases: 8. Germline lookup yields CDR1 SQVTM and CDR2 ANQGSEA. The CDR3 is made up of 13 amino acids. The CDR3 DNA reads TGCAGCAAACGGGACAGGGTCGGCGGGGAGCTGTTTTTT. As protein: CSKRDRVGGELFF.

The chain combines TRBV14 with TRBJ2-2, with D possibly being TRBD1 or TRBD2 (5 bases each). The germline gives CDR1 SGHDN, CDR2 FVKESK. This CDR3 comprises 17 residues. V dropped 4 bases and J dropped 1 base, with 16 bases sitting between them. The chain's CDR3 is CASSLRGQGKNTGELFF. The CDR3 DNA is TGTGCCAGCAGCCTAAGAGGGCAGGGAAAGAACACCGGGGAGCTGTTTTTT.

The chain has TRBV5-4 and TRBJ2-7; tentative D call: TRBD2 (6 bases). The germline V gene has CDR1 SGHNT and CDR2 YYREEE (reference sequence). V was cut by 4 bases and J by 1 base, with 12 bases left in between. The CDR3 length is 14 residues. The CDR3 nucleotides are TGTGCCAGCAGCCTCGGGACTGTTTCCTACGAGCAGTACTTC. Amino acid sequence: CASSLGTVSYEQYF.

The CDR3 region is CASSLGLRAYEKLFF. For the CDR3, the DNA is TGTGCCAGCAGCTTAGGCCTCAGGGCGTATGAAAAACTGTTTTTT. The chain uses TRBV7-9 and TRBJ1-4; TRBD1 might be the D (5 bases). Deletions cut 1 base from V and 6 bases from J, with 12 bases between. Germline V gives CDR1 SEHNR, CDR2 FQNEAQ (reference sequence). This CDR3 region has 15 residues.

The rearrangement joins TRBV6-1 to TRBJ2-5, with D maybe TRBD2 (6 bases). This CDR3 is 19 amino acids long. The V gene's germline CDR1 is MNHNS and CDR2 SASEGT. Between the trimmed V and J ends, which lost 0 bases and 5 bases, there was a span of 25 bases. The CDR3 nucleotides are TGTGCCAGCAGTGAAGCGCGACCGGGAGAGTTAATTAAAACGGAGACCCAGTACTTC. Residues: CASSEARPGELIKTETQYF.

The chain has TRBV13 and TRBJ1-3; a possible D gene is TRBD1 (6 bases). Germline V CDR1 and CDR2: PRHDT, FYEKMQ (reference sequence). V lost 0 bases to trimming and J lost 0 bases, with 9 bases between them. The CDR3 length is 16 residues. CDR3 residues: CASSLGEGGSGNTIYF. The CDR3 coding sequence is TGTGCCAGCAGCTTAGGGGAAGGGGGCTCTGGAAACACCATATATTTT.

The chain combines TRBV29-1 with TRBJ1-2; 12 positions agree with TRBD1. In germline, CDR1 is SQVTM, CDR2 ANQGSEA. This CDR3 is built from 17 residues. The V gene end was trimmed by 3 bases and the J gene end by 4 bases; junction bases not matched to a gene: 12. The CDR3 here is CSVDESGTGGGGYGYTF. The CDR3 nucleotides are TGCAGCGTTGACGAATCTGGGACAGGGGGCGGTGGCTATGGCTACACCTTC.

The count of this clone is one. The genes are TRBV19 and TRBJ2-7; D gene ambiguous. The CDR3 length is 15 residues. Germline V CDR1 and CDR2: LNHDA, SQIVND (reference sequence). Trimming cost V 7 bases and J 2 bases, with 18 bases left between them. In DNA form, the CDR3 reads TGTGCCAGTACCATGGGGATCACTGACACCTACGAGCAGTACTTC. Encoded protein: CASTMGITDTYEQYF.

The V and J genes are TRBV14 and TRBJ2-7; D not certain. The ends were cut back, 3 bases at V and 2 bases at J, with 17 bases in the middle. The germline V gene has CDR1 SGHDN and CDR2 FVKESK. CDR3 length: 16 residues. The CDR3 coding sequence is TGTGCCAGCAGCCAGGATGGTGCAGGTCCTGCCTACGAGCAGTACTTC. This encodes CASSQDGAGPAYEQYF. The complete variable domain, with remaining parts taken from reference TRBV14 and TRBJ2-7, reads EAGVTQFPSHSVIEKGQTVTLRCDPISGHDNLYWYRRVMGKEIKFLLHFVKESKQDESGMPNNRFLAERTGGTYSTLKVQPAELEDSGVYFCASSQDGAGPAYEQYFGPGTRLTVT.

The V and J genes are TRBV6-5 and TRBJ1-1; D uncertain. The V gene lost 2 bases and the J gene lost 0 bases, with 7 bases spanning the gap. The length of the CDR3 is 14 residues. The V gene's germline CDR1 is MNHEY and CDR2 SVGAGI. In DNA form, the CDR3 reads TGTGCCAGCAGTTACAGGGCCCTGAACACTGAAGCTTTCTTT. It yields the protein CASSYRALNTEAFF.

The rearrangement links TRBV12-5 to TRBJ1-2; D might be TRBD1 (6 bases). This CDR3 region has 17 residues. Trimming left V 3 bases short and J 7 bases short, with 24 bases between. Germline assignment: CDR1 LGHNT and CDR2 FRNRAP. CDR3 protein: CASGFTGGTTAGSGYTF. DNA for the CDR3: TGTGCTAGTGGTTTCACTGGAGGGACAACCGCGGGGAGTGGCTACACCTTC. The entire variable domain, with the rest obtained from reference TRBV12-5 and TRBJ1-2, is as follows: DARVTQTPRHKVTEMGQEVTMRCQPILGHNTVFWYRQTMMQGLELLAYFRNRAPLDDSGMPKDRFSAEMPDATLATLKIQPSEPRDSAVYFCASGFTGGTTAGSGYTFGSGTRLTVV.

The rearrangement uses TRBV24-1 and TRBJ1-1; D not certain. The CDR3 loop spans 13 amino acids. Between the trimmed V and J ends, which lost 1 base and 3 bases, there was a span of 5 bases. From germline, CDR1 is KGHDR and CDR2 SFDVKD. For the CDR3, the DNA is TGTGCCACCAGTGATTTCCTGGACACTGAAGCTTTCTTT. Encoded protein: CATSDFLDTEAFF.